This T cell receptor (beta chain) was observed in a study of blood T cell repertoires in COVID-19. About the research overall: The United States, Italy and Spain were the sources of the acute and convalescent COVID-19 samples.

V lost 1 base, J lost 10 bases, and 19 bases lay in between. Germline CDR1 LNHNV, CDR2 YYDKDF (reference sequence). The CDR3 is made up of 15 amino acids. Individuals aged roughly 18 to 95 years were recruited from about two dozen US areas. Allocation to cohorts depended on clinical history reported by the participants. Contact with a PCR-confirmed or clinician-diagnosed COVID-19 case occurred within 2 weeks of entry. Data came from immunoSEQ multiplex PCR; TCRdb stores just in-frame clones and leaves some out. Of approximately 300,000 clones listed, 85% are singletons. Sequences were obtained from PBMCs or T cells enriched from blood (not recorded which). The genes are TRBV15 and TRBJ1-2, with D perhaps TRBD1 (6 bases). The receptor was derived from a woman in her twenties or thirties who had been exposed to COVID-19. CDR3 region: CATSRVFTGPSDYTF. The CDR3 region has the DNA TGTGCCACCAGCAGAGTTTTTACAGGGCCTAGTGACTACACCTTC.